These 26 T cell receptor beta chains were all obtained from the same sample, sequenced in a study of T cell repertoires in cytomegalovirus infection. TCRdb processed the reads anew with MiXCR; each CDR3 protein has one entry. This table holds approximately 550,000 distinct CDR3 sequences, 16% found once. Sequenced sample: CD8+ T cells from PBMCs. These receptors came from a human donor in good health (CMV status not recorded). Some clones in this sample may be carry-over from other donors' samples.

V gene TRBV20-1 combines with J gene TRBJ2-1; unclear D gene. This CDR3 spans 12 amino acids. Germline assignment: CDR1 DFQATT and CDR2 SNEGSKA (reference sequence). V lost 4 bases to trimming and J lost 5 bases, with 9 bases between them. The DNA of the CDR3 is TGCAGTGCTAATACTCAGGACAATGAGCAGTTCTTC. It encodes CSANTQDNEQFF.

The sample holds many counts of this clonotype. The chain has TRBV7-9 and TRBJ2-5, with TRBD2 identical over 8 bases. Germline V gene lookup returns CDR1 SEHNR and CDR2 FQNEAQ (reference sequence). With 5 bases clipped from V and 5 bases from J, the junction kept 10 bases outside the gene matches. This CDR3 spans 15 amino acids. Here the CDR3 DNA reads TGTGCCAGCAGCCCCGGGAGCGGGAGATCGGAGACCCAGTACTTC. It encodes CASSPGSGRSETQYF.

This clonotype was observed a single time. J is TRBJ1-2 and V is TRBV6-1; no clear D. CDR1 is MNHNS and CDR2 is SASEGT in the germline V gene. V gave up 5 bases and J gave up 8 bases, with 9 bases separating them. This CDR3 contains 11 residues. The CDR3: CASSSPIGYTF. The CDR3 region has the DNA TGTGCCAGCAGTTCCCCCATCGGCTACACCTTC.

This clonotype came up a few times. The V call is TRBV7-9, the J call TRBJ2-1, with TRBD2 matching 11 bases. The V gene's germline CDR1 is SEHNR and CDR2 FQNEAQ (reference sequence). V trimming: 5 bases; J trimming: 0 bases; junction bases outside the gene matches: 6. The CDR3 extends over 17 amino acids. The CDR3 loop is CASSQRLAGSSYNEQFF. For the CDR3, the DNA is TGTGCCAGCAGCCAAAGACTAGCGGGAAGCTCCTACAATGAGCAGTTCTTC. The whole variable domain, filled in from reference TRBV7-9 and TRBJ2-1, reads DTGVSQNPRHKITKRGQNVTFRCDPISEHNRLYWYRQTLGQGPEFLTYFQNEAQLEKSRLLSDRFSAERPKGSFSTLEIQRTEQGDSAMYLCASSQRLAGSSYNEQFFGPGTRLTVL.

The sample holds many counts of this clonotype. The chain has TRBV7-9 and TRBJ1-4; D not resolved. Germline CDR1 and CDR2: SEHNR and FQNEAQ (reference sequence). CDR3 length equals 14 residues. The ends were cut back, 5 bases at V and 4 bases at J, with 11 bases in the middle. This CDR3 reads CASSPAVGNEKLFF. The CDR3 DNA sequence: TGTGCCAGCAGCCCTGCCGTAGGTAATGAAAAACTGTTTTTT.

The rearrangement links TRBV20-1 to TRBJ2-7, with 7 positions matching TRBD2. Germline lookup yields CDR1 DFQATT and CDR2 SNEGSKA (reference sequence). V shed 5 bases and J 2 bases; nucleotides not matched to a gene: 12. There are 15 residues in the CDR3. DNA for the CDR3: TGCAGTGCTGAGGGGCTAGCGGTTACCACCTACGAGCAGTACTTC. It codes for CSAEGLAVTTYEQYF.

At least ten counts were recorded for this clonotype. The genes are TRBV7-6 and TRBJ2-7; TRBD1 matches at 9 bases. CDR1 and CDR2 from the germline V gene are SGHVS and FNYEAQ. The J segment lost 1 base and the V segment lost 5 bases, leaving 9 bases of the junction unmatched. This CDR3 is 16 amino acids long. The CDR3 sequence: CASSRGGGTGSYEQYF. The CDR3 DNA sequence: TGTGCCAGCAGCCGAGGGGGGGGGACAGGGTCCTACGAGCAGTACTTC. Full variable domain (rest looked up from reference TRBV7-6 and TRBJ2-7): GAGVSQSPRYKVTKRGQDVALRCDPISGHVSLYWYRQALGQGPEFLTYFNYEAQQDKSGLPNDRFSAERPEGSISTLTIQRTEQRDSAMYRCASSRGGGTGSYEQYFGPGTRLTVT.

This chain joins TRBV28 and TRBJ2-5, with TRBD2 as a possible D gene (5 bases). Looked up from germline, CDR1 is MDHEN and CDR2 is SYDVKM. Trimming left V 6 bases short and J 5 bases short, with 16 bases between. The CDR3 contains 14 residues. The CDR3 DNA reads TGTGCCAGCAGCCCCCTGGCGGAGGTGGAGACCCAGTACTTC. Protein: CASSPLAEVETQYF.

V is TRBV5-6 and J is TRBJ2-7; 11 bases are a match to TRBD2. V gave up 0 bases and J gave up 5 bases; unmatched junction bases: 1. CDR3 size: 14 residues. CDR1 is SGHDT, CDR2 YYEEEE, per germline. This chain's CDR3 is CASSLVLAGDEQYF. CDR3 in DNA: TGTGCCAGCAGCTTGGTACTAGCGGGAGACGAGCAGTACTTC.

DNA of the CDR3: TGTGCCTATGGACACCCCTACTTCACAGATACGCAGTATTTT. This gives the protein CAYGHPYFTDTQYF. The V and J genes are TRBV19 and TRBJ2-3, with D perhaps matching TRBD1 (5 bases). CDR1 is LNHDA and CDR2 is SQIVND in the germline V gene (reference sequence). Between the trimmed V and J ends, which lost 11 bases and 2 bases, there was a span of 17 bases. The CDR3 has 14 residues.

The chain carries TRBV20-1 and TRBJ2-5; 10 positions match TRBD1. CDR3 size: 17 residues. In germline, CDR1 is DFQATT, CDR2 SNEGSKA (reference sequence). J lost 5 bases, V lost 0 bases, and 12 bases had no gene match. DNA of the CDR3: TGCAGTGCTAGAGATACCACTCTCCGGGACAGGGGCGAGACCCAGTACTTC. Translating it yields CSARDTTLRDRGETQYF.

With respect to this clonotype: This may come from a read error, since a much larger clone is one base off. The V call is TRBV7-9, the J call TRBJ1-1; the match to TRBD1 covers 7 bases. The V gene's germline CDR1 is SEHNR and CDR2 FQNEAQ (reference sequence). The CDR3 has 14 amino acids. CDR3: CASSPTGSPYEAIF. CDR3 bases: TGTGCCAGCAGCCCGACAGGGTCCCCGTATGAAGCTATCTTT.

This clonotype appeared many times. The chain uses TRBV7-9 and TRBJ1-4, with no clear D. This CDR3 has 16 amino acids. The ends were cut back, 4 bases at V and 5 bases at J, with 17 bases in the middle. Germline loops: CDR1 SEHNR, CDR2 FQNEAQ (reference sequence). The DNA of the CDR3 is TGTGCCAGCAGCTCCGGCGCGGTCGAGTCAAATGAAAAACTGTTTTTT. It is translated as CASSSGAVESNEKLFF.

The sample holds a few counts of this clonotype. The chain joins TRBV6-6 to TRBJ1-2; tentative D call: TRBD1 (6 bases). The CDR3 spans 14 residues. Between the trimmed V and J ends, which lost 0 bases and 6 bases, there was a span of 11 bases. CDR1 and CDR2 (germline): MNHNY, SVGAGI (reference sequence). CDR3 loop: CASSYSGGWDGYTF. CDR3 nucleotides: TGTGCCAGCAGTTACTCAGGGGGGTGGGATGGCTACACCTTC.

This clonotype was counted many times. The genes are TRBV7-9 and TRBJ1-1; D remains ambiguous. Between the trimmed V and J ends, which lost 5 bases and 12 bases, there was a span of 13 bases. This CDR3 has 11 residues. From germline, CDR1 is SEHNR and CDR2 FQNEAQ (reference sequence). CDR3 coding DNA: TGTGCCAGCAGCCTCGACTGGAGGACTTTCTTT. Translated: CASSLDWRTFF.

As regards this clonotype: Sequence at one end of the junction differs from germline and may be a read error. The chain recombines TRBV6-8 with TRBJ1-1; D is ambiguous. The CDR3 has 14 amino acids. Per the germline V gene, CDR1 is MNHGY and CDR2 is SAAAGT. Written as DNA, the CDR3 is TGTGCCAGCAGTTACTCGAAGAGACTTGTTGAAGCTTGCTTT. Amino acids: CASSYSKRLVEACF.

Ten or more counts support this clonotype. The rearrangement links TRBV7-9 to TRBJ2-7, with D maybe TRBD2 (6 bases). CDR1 and CDR2 (germline): SEHNR, FQNEAQ (reference sequence). This CDR3 is built from 19 residues. The ends were cut back, 1 base at V and 0 bases at J, with 22 bases in the middle. CDR3 in DNA: TGTGCCAGCAGCTTAGAGTATGAGGGAGGCCAGCGGGTCTCCTACGAGCAGTACTTC. It yields the protein CASSLEYEGGQRVSYEQYF. The whole variable domain, filled in from reference TRBV7-9 and TRBJ2-7, reads DTGVSQNPRHKITKRGQNVTFRCDPISEHNRLYWYRQTLGQGPEFLTYFQNEAQLEKSRLLSDRFSAERPKGSFSTLEIQRTEQGDSAMYLCASSLEYEGGQRVSYEQYFGPGTRLTVT.

As concerns this clonotype: Here the CDR3 omits its conserved ending phenylalanine or tryptophan, so a read error is the likely source. CDR3 nucleotides: TGTGCCATCAGTACTCAGGGGGGCCCGGGGTATGAGCAGTTCTCC. It encodes CAISTQGGPGYEQFS. The rearrangement uses TRBV10-3 and TRBJ2-1; TRBD1 might be the D (7 bases). The V end lost 5 bases, the J end lost 8 bases, and 19 bases lay between the germline ends. Per the germline V gene, CDR1 is ENHRY and CDR2 is SYGVKD. The CDR3 spans 15 residues.

This clonotype has just a few counts. The chain links TRBV27 to TRBJ1-4; D not certain. Per the germline V gene, CDR1 is MNHEY and CDR2 is SMNVEV (reference sequence). The CDR3 consists of 13 residues. V lost 6 bases to trimming and J lost 7 bases, with 12 bases between them. The CDR3 sequence: CASSTAGVEKLFF. CDR3 DNA sequence: TGTGCCAGCAGCACAGCGGGAGTTGAAAAACTGTTTTTT.

The chain is built from TRBV27 and TRBJ2-1; perhaps D is TRBD1 or TRBD2 (5 bases each). The CDR3 contains 15 residues. Germline lookup yields CDR1 MNHEY and CDR2 SMNVEV (reference sequence). The V and J ends lost 7 bases and 8 bases respectively, with 21 bases between them. CDR3 sequence (DNA): TGTGCCAGCACGTACACAGGACTGGGTTTCGATGAGCAGTTCTTC. Protein sequence: CASTYTGLGFDEQFF.

The chain links TRBV29-1 to TRBJ1-2; D gene ambiguous. CDR3 size: 12 residues. Per germline, CDR1 SQVTM and CDR2 ANQGSEA. V was shortened by 4 bases and J by 5 bases, with 11 bases between the two germline ends. CDR3 residues: CSVATNEYGYTF. The CDR3 bases are TGCAGCGTTGCGACAAACGAATATGGCTACACCTTC.

This clonotype was counted between two and nine times. The V and J genes are TRBV20-1 and TRBJ2-1, with D hard to call. CDR3 length: 12 residues. The germline CDR1 and CDR2 sequences are DFQATT and SNEGSKA (reference sequence). Trimming removed 3 bases from V and 4 bases from J, with 7 bases in between. The CDR3 DNA sequence: TGCAGTGCTAGTTATCGGTACAATGAGCAGTTCTTC. Translation: CSASYRYNEQFF.

This clonotype was counted ten times or more. This chain connects TRBV7-9 to TRBJ2-1, with D possibly being TRBD1 (6 bases). CDR3 length equals 13 residues. Germline CDR1 is SEHNR and CDR2 is FQNEAQ (reference sequence). V was shortened by 5 bases and J by 8 bases, with 13 bases between the two germline ends. The CDR3 region has the DNA TGTGCCAGCAGCGGGCAGGGGTGGGATGAGCAGTTCTTC. It is translated as CASSGQGWDEQFF.

The chain joins TRBV19 to TRBJ2-2; perhaps TRBD2 as D (6 bases). The V and J ends lost 10 bases and 6 bases respectively, with 21 bases between them. CDR3 length: 15 amino acids. Germline loops: CDR1 LNHDA, CDR2 SQIVND (reference sequence). CDR3 bases: TGTGCCAAAATGGCCCCGGACGGGGGATCCGGGGAGCTGTTTTTT. Protein: CAKMAPDGGSGELFF.

The J gene is TRBJ1-1, the V gene TRBV6-1; 8 positions agree with TRBD1. This CDR3 comprises 14 residues. The V segment lost 4 bases and the J segment 7 bases; nucleotides outside the gene matches: 8. Germline CDR1 reads MNHNS; CDR2 reads SASEGT. This CDR3 is CASSAAGGADEAFF. CDR3 nucleotide sequence: TGTGCCAGCAGTGCGGCAGGGGGCGCGGATGAAGCTTTCTTT.

There are many counts of this clonotype. The V and J genes are TRBV7-8 and TRBJ2-5, with TRBD2 as a possible D gene (5 bases). From germline, CDR1 is SGHVS and CDR2 FQNEAQ. CDR3 size: 15 residues. V was shortened by 5 bases and J by 1 base, with 14 bases between the two germline ends. The DNA of the CDR3 is TGTGCCAGCAGCATACTAGGCACATCCCAAGAGACCCAGTACTTC. This gives the protein CASSILGTSQETQYF. The whole variable domain, remainder taken from reference TRBV7-8 and TRBJ2-5, is GAGVSQSPRYKVAKRGQDVALRCDPISGHVSLFWYQQALGQGPEFLTYFQNEAQLDKSGLPSDRFFAERPEGSVSTLKIQRTQQEDSAVYLCASSILGTSQETQYFGPGTRLLVL.